The sample holds many counts of the clone carrying this T cell receptor (beta chain). This record belongs to a study of spatial heterogeneity in lung cancer. Every TCR cDNA molecule bore a unique molecular identifier. Via MiXCR, TCRdb re-called the 5' RACE reads, giving one row per CDR3 protein. The data show under 100,000 distinct CDR3 sequences, with about 9.4% seen just once and 6.9% held by the top ten. Germline CDR1 reads SGHNT; CDR2 reads YENEEA. J lost 1 base, V lost 0 bases, and 9 bases had no gene match. The CDR3 consists of 19 residues. Time point reported: sample taken at primary tumor resection. Whole RNA came from tumor, nontumor lung or frozen PBMC and was sequenced without being sorted.

Sequenced material: PBMCs, taken at surgery. The chain combines TRBV11-3 with TRBJ2-6, with TRBD1 matching over 7 bases. The source of this sequence is a male donor with early-stage non-small cell lung cancer. The CDR3 bases are TGTGCCAGCAGCTTAGACTCGACAGGGAGTATATCTGGGGCCAACGTCCTGACTTTC. It is translated as CASSLDSTGSISGANVLTF.